Shown below are 19 T cell receptor beta chains from a single sample sequenced in a study of blood T cells in healthy people across ages. A second roughly 6 to 12 cycle PCR used barcoded and J-beta primers. Each CDR3 protein is one row after TCRdb ran MiXCR on the 5' RACE reads. Seen here are some 1.5 million distinct CDR3 sequences, 28% observed once, and the top ten hold over 7%. Specimen: blood. The receptors were gathered from a woman in her 30s in good health.

For this clonotype: This may be a read error, as it is one base from a much larger clone. The chain recombines TRBV20-1 with TRBJ2-7; D remains unclear. The CDR3 sequence is 12 residues long. V was pared by 1 base and J by 6 bases, with 10 bases between. The germline CDR1 and CDR2 sequences are DFQATT and SNEGSKA (reference sequence). The CDR3 sequence: CSARGSRIEQYF. The CDR3 coding sequence is TGCAGTGCTAGAGGATCGAGAATCGAGCAGTACTTC.

This clonotype was found a few times. The rearrangement joins TRBV12-3 or TRBV12-4 to TRBJ2-7; the D gene is possibly TRBD2 (6 bases). V gave up 5 bases and J gave up 0 bases, with 14 bases separating them. The CDR3 has 15 amino acids. CDR3 amino acids: CASSRDWASSYEQYF. The DNA of the CDR3 is TGTGCCAGCAGTCGGGACTGGGCGAGCTCCTACGAGCAGTACTTC.

The gene calls are TRBV6-6 and TRBJ1-1, with D possibly matching TRBD1 (5 bases). The CDR3 is made up of 17 amino acids. Trimming cost V 6 bases and J 1 base, with 21 bases left between them. Germline V gives CDR1 MNHNY, CDR2 SVGAGI (reference sequence). CDR3 amino acids: CASRWGVSREGNTEAFF. For the CDR3, the DNA is TGTGCCAGCAGGTGGGGGGTTTCTCGAGAGGGGAACACTGAAGCTTTCTTT.

The chain employs TRBV10-2 and TRBJ2-3; D uncertain. The CDR3 has 15 amino acids. Germline lookup yields CDR1 WSHSY and CDR2 SAAADI. The V end lost 0 bases, the J end lost 1 base, and 8 bases lay between the germline ends. CDR3 residues: CASSESRPGTDTQYF. The CDR3 nucleotides read TGCGCCAGCAGTGAGTCACGCCCCGGCACAGATACGCAGTATTTT.

This clonotype was counted between two and nine times. The junction differs from germline at one of its ends, possibly a read error. The V call is TRBV7-2, the J call TRBJ2-7, with TRBD2 matching 8 bases. The last part of the DNA fits TRBJ2-5 better; the J call may be wrong. The V gene's germline CDR1 is SGHTA and CDR2 FQGNSA. The CDR3 totals 14 residues. The CDR3 DNA follows: TGTGCCAACAGCTTAGGACTAGCTCTTGAGACCCAGTACTTC. Translating gives CANSLGLALETQYF.

A few counts support this clonotype. The chain employs TRBV7-9 and TRBJ2-1; D gene uncertain. V dropped 4 bases and J dropped 8 bases, with 9 bases sitting between them. The V gene's germline CDR1 is SEHNR and CDR2 FQNEAQ (reference sequence). The CDR3 runs to 12 residues. CDR3 residues: CASSSAPDEQFF. In DNA, the CDR3 is TGTGCCAGCAGCTCGGCGCCTGATGAGCAGTTCTTC. Full variable domain (rest looked up from reference TRBV7-9 and TRBJ2-1): DTGVSQNPRHKITKRGQNVTFRCDPISEHNRLYWYRQTLGQGPEFLTYFQNEAQLEKSRLLSDRFSAERPKGSFSTLEIQRTEQGDSAMYLCASSSAPDEQFFGPGTRLTVL.

Ten or more counts support this clonotype. This chain joins TRBV20-1 and TRBJ2-7; D not resolved. V dropped 5 bases and J dropped 5 bases, with 10 bases sitting between them. The CDR3 sequence is 11 residues long. Germline CDR1 DFQATT, CDR2 SNEGSKA (reference sequence). The CDR3 sequence: CSARAGHEQYF. DNA for the CDR3: TGCAGTGCTCGGGCCGGGCACGAGCAGTACTTC.

This clonotype showed up just a few times. The chain links TRBV20-1 to TRBJ1-6, with D hard to call. V was clipped by 0 bases and J by 9 bases, with 15 bases between them. This CDR3 has 15 amino acids. Germline CDR1 reads DFQATT; CDR2 reads SNEGSKA (reference sequence). The CDR3: CSARDQEAVSSPLHF. The CDR3 DNA follows: TGCAGTGCTAGAGATCAGGAGGCGGTCAGTTCACCCCTCCACTTT.

This clonotype was seen more than once but under ten times. This chain connects TRBV11-2 to TRBJ2-3; D remains unclear. The V and J ends lost 4 bases and 3 bases respectively, with 11 bases between them. This CDR3 contains 14 residues. Germline values: CDR1 SGHAT, CDR2 FQNNGV. The CDR3 bases are TGTGCCAGCAGCTCAAGGTTCACAACAGATACGCAGTATTTT. Translating gives CASSSRFTTDTQYF.

This clonotype was detected a few times. This may be a read error: a much more frequent sequence differs by one nucleotide. The V call is TRBV24-1, the J call TRBJ2-4; TRBD1 matches 7 bases. The CDR3 extends over 15 amino acids. The germline V gene has CDR1 KGHDR and CDR2 SFDVKD. The ends lost 3 bases at V and 13 bases at J; junction bases unmatched: 14. The CDR3 DNA reads TGTGCCACCAGTGATGCGACAGGGATGTACAATGAGCAGTACTTC. It codes for CATSDATGMYNEQYF.

The V gene is TRBV7-3, the J gene TRBJ2-3, with D possibly TRBD1 on 6 matching bases. The V end was cut by 5 bases, the J end by 6 bases, with 12 bases between. The CDR3 loop spans 13 amino acids. CDR1 is SGHTA, CDR2 FQGTGA, per germline. CDR3 in DNA: TGTGCCAGCAGCCAGGGGCGCTCGGATACGCAGTATTTT. Its translation: CASSQGRSDTQYF. Filled out from reference TRBV7-3 and TRBJ2-3, the complete variable domain reads GAGVSQTPSNKVTEKGKYVELRCDPISGHTALYWYRQSLGQGPEFLIYFQGTGAADDSGLPNDRFFAVRPEGSVSTLKIQRTERGDSAVYLCASSQGRSDTQYFGPGTRLTVL.

This clonotype appeared a few times. The rearrangement links TRBV12-3 or TRBV12-4 to TRBJ1-2; 7 bases align to TRBD1. Trimming removed 7 bases from V and 3 bases from J; junction bases left unmatched: 5. The length of the CDR3 is 13 residues. CDR3 DNA sequence: TGTGCCAGCAACCAGGGGGTCGACTATGGCTACACCTTC. Residues: CASNQGVDYGYTF.

This clonotype was detected many times. J is TRBJ1-2 and V is TRBV12-3 or TRBV12-4; 7 nucleotides align to TRBD1. The CDR3 consists of 13 residues. With 6 bases clipped from V and 6 bases from J, the junction kept 7 bases outside the gene matches. The CDR3 loop is CASRRQGRDGYTF. In nucleotides, the CDR3 is TGTGCCAGCAGGAGACAGGGAAGGGATGGCTACACCTTC.

This clonotype appeared a few times. V usage is TRBV4-1 and J usage is TRBJ1-1; weak D call: TRBD1 (5 bases). Trimming left V 0 bases short and J 1 base short, with 21 bases between. Germline assignment: CDR1 MGHRA and CDR2 YSYEKL. This CDR3 has 19 amino acids. The CDR3 region is CASSQDLRRERSGNTEAFF. The CDR3 DNA reads TGCGCCAGCAGCCAAGATCTTCGCAGGGAACGTAGCGGGAACACTGAAGCTTTCTTT.

The V and J genes are TRBV5-6 and TRBJ1-3; D not certain. Trimming cost V 0 bases and J 0 bases, with 7 bases left between them. Germline CDR1 reads SGHDT; CDR2 reads YYEEEE. The CDR3 spans 15 residues. The CDR3 is CASSLAKISGNTIYF. The CDR3, as DNA: TGTGCCAGCAGCTTGGCGAAGATCTCTGGAAACACCATATATTTT.

This clonotype was counted at least ten times. The V gene is TRBV20-1, the J gene TRBJ2-3; D is ambiguous. The V gene's germline CDR1 is DFQATT and CDR2 SNEGSKA (reference sequence). CDR3 length equals 14 residues. The V gene lost 2 bases and the J gene lost 2 bases, with 11 bases spanning the gap. The CDR3 is CSARTGSYTDTQYF. CDR3 in DNA: TGCAGTGCTAGAACCGGGTCCTACACAGATACGCAGTATTTT.

This sequence joins TRBV7-2 and TRBJ2-3; 9 bases are a match to TRBD1. CDR3 length: 16 amino acids. Germline values: CDR1 SGHTA, CDR2 FQGNSA. V shed 4 bases, J shed 8 bases, and the junction held 13 bases outside the gene matches. The CDR3 reads CASSSPGQGPAATQYF. The DNA for the CDR3 is TGTGCCAGCAGCTCCCCTGGACAGGGGCCGGCAGCTACGCAGTATTTT.

The chain has TRBV6-6 and TRBJ2-7, with 7 bases lining up with TRBD2. V lost 2 bases, J lost 6 bases, and 7 bases stayed unmatched. The germline gives CDR1 MNHNY, CDR2 SVGAGI (reference sequence). This CDR3 is 14 amino acids long. The CDR3 DNA sequence: TGTGCCAGCAGTTACGGCGGGTCGGGGGGCGAGCAGTACTTC. It specifies CASSYGGSGGEQYF.

This chain joins TRBV29-1 and TRBJ1-1; perhaps TRBD1 as D (6 bases). The germline V gene has CDR1 SQVTM and CDR2 ANQGSEA. The CDR3 spans 14 residues. V was shortened by 5 bases and J by 1 base, with 14 bases between the two germline ends. The CDR3 spells CSVQRTAKNTEAFF. Here the CDR3 DNA reads TGCAGCGTTCAGAGGACAGCGAAGAACACTGAAGCTTTCTTT.